This T cell receptor beta chain was sequenced for a study of T cell responses to AZD1222 COVID-19 vaccine. Notes on the study in general: Reports indicate that nearly half of spike-specific TCRs are directed at unmutated variant regions. Sampling captured repertoires only after the peak T cell response.

Comments on this clone: Its specificity is not known.

The data were produced by immunoSEQ multiplex PCR, yet TCRdb's version contains in-frame clones alone and is incomplete. The sample lists under 150,000 clones; over 75% were seen once. CDR3 length equals 14 residues. Germline lookup yields CDR1 ENHRY and CDR2 SYGVKD. Trimming shortened V by 2 bases and J by 5 bases, and 12 bases separated the two germline ends. The V call is TRBV10-3, the J call TRBJ2-5; D possibly corresponds to TRBD2 (6 bases). The sequences come from peripheral blood, collected on day 0 of AZD1222 vaccination. The origin of this receptor is an adult in good health. CDR3 in amino acids: CAISEAGTEETQYF. For the CDR3, the DNA is TGTGCCATCAGTGAGGCAGGGACTGAGGAGACCCAGTACTTC.